These 30 T cell receptor beta chains came from one sample sequenced in a study of CD8 T cells in Susac syndrome. RNA in amounts of roughly 0.45 to 1 ug was reverse transcribed with random hexamers. In TCRdb, the immunoSEQ multiplex PCR reads were re-called with MiXCR into one record per CDR3 protein. The table lists roughly 110,000 distinct CDR3 sequences, roughly 94% of them singletons, with 0.41% in the top ten. Sequencing used CD8+ T cells from PBMCs. The receptors were gathered from a human donor with Susac syndrome.

This clonotype was detected only once. The chain has TRBV6-2 or TRBV6-3 and TRBJ1-1, with TRBD1 as a possible D gene (6 bases). Germline CDR1 MNHEY, CDR2 SVGEGT. This CDR3 comprises 14 residues. The V and J ends lost 2 bases and 4 bases respectively, with 11 bases between them. The CDR3: CASSYTGFVTEAFF. The CDR3 DNA reads TGTGCCAGCAGTTACACAGGGTTTGTCACTGAAGCTTTCTTT.

CDR3: CASSPQGYPQETQYF. The DNA of the CDR3 is TGTGCCAGCAGTCCCCAGGGGTATCCGCAAGAGACCCAGTACTTC. V usage is TRBV6-5 and J usage is TRBJ2-5; tentative D call: TRBD1 (6 bases). The V gene lost 5 bases and the J gene lost 2 bases, with 15 bases spanning the gap. The CDR3 consists of 15 residues. Germline CDR1 MNHEY, CDR2 SVGAGI.

Concerning this clonotype: Germline and junction disagree at one end, which may indicate a read error. The gene calls are TRBV3-1 and TRBJ2-1; 8 bases match TRBD2. Germline V gene lookup returns CDR1 LGHDT and CDR2 YNNKEL (reference sequence). There are 17 residues in the CDR3. The CDR3 spells CASSEEIGTSSYNEQFF. CDR3 in DNA: TGTGCCAGCAGCGAAGAGATCGGGACTAGCTCCTACAATGAGCAGTTCTTC.

The chain is built from TRBV7-3 and TRBJ2-1; no definite D call. Germline CDR1 and CDR2: SGHTA and FQGTGA. This CDR3 is built from 12 residues. Trimming shortened V by 4 bases and J by 7 bases, and 8 bases separated the two germline ends. The CDR3 nucleotides read TGTGCCAGCAGCTCTGACAAAAATGAGCAGTTCTTC. Its protein product is CASSSDKNEQFF.

The J gene is TRBJ2-1, the V gene TRBV20-1; 9 nucleotides align to TRBD2. The CDR3 spans 15 residues. Trimming took 0 bases from V and 3 from J; bases not matched to a gene: 3. Germline CDR1 is DFQATT and CDR2 is SNEGSKA (reference sequence). CDR3: CSARDRLADYNEQFF. The CDR3 bases are TGCAGTGCTAGAGATCGACTAGCGGACTACAATGAGCAGTTCTTC.

V and J are TRBV7-8 and TRBJ2-5; 7 bases map to TRBD1. The germline V gene has CDR1 SGHVS and CDR2 FQNEAQ. V shed 3 bases and J 1 base; nucleotides not matched to a gene: 2. The CDR3 consists of 14 residues. The CDR3 nucleotides read TGTGCCAGCAGCTTTGGACAGGTCCAAGAGACCCAGTACTTC. Translation: CASSFGQVQETQYF.

This clonotype came up once. CDR3 nucleotides: TGTGCCAGCAGTCCAGGGGGGAACTTTTATGGCTACACCTTC. Encoded protein: CASSPGGNFYGYTF. The rearrangement joins TRBV25-1 to TRBJ1-2; 7 nucleotides agree with TRBD1. This CDR3 is built from 14 residues. The V gene's germline CDR1 is MGHDK and CDR2 SYGVNS. Trimming at V came to 5 bases and at J to 5 bases, leaving 8 bases not matched to a gene.

This chain links TRBV29-1 with TRBJ1-5; no firm D call. Per the germline V gene, CDR1 is SQVTM and CDR2 is ANQGSEA. Between the trimmed V and J ends, which lost 3 bases and 6 bases, there was a span of 21 bases. This CDR3 is 16 amino acids long. This chain's CDR3 is CSVDFVAGPAAQPQHF. The CDR3 DNA sequence: TGCAGCGTTGATTTCGTTGCCGGTCCTGCGGCTCAGCCCCAGCATTTT.

This clonotype was seen just once. The chain recombines TRBV5-6 with TRBJ2-7; D is undetermined. Germline-derived CDR1 and CDR2 are SGHDT and YYEEEE. Trimming left V 4 bases short and J 0 bases short, with 11 bases between. The CDR3 length is 14 residues. The CDR3 bases are TGTGCCAGCAGCGTCAGTGGTAGCTCCTACGAGCAGTACTTC. It is translated as CASSVSGSSYEQYF.

This chain joins TRBV12-3 or TRBV12-4 and TRBJ1-3; D remains unclear. Trimming removed 3 bases from V and 0 bases from J, with 12 bases in between. CDR3 length equals 16 residues. The CDR3 here is CASSFPVGSSGNTIYF. CDR3 in DNA: TGTGCCAGCAGTTTCCCAGTCGGAAGCTCTGGAAACACCATATATTTT.

This sequence joins TRBV29-1 and TRBJ2-7; tentatively, D is TRBD2 (5 bases). Germline CDR1 and CDR2: SQVTM and ANQGSEA. The CDR3 extends over 14 amino acids. Trimming removed 5 bases from V and 0 bases from J, with 14 bases in between. DNA for the CDR3: TGCAGCGTTCTGGACGGGGAAGCCTCCTACGAGCAGTACTTC. This gives the protein CSVLDGEASYEQYF.

This sequence joins TRBV6-2 or TRBV6-3 and TRBJ2-7, with TRBD2 as a possible D gene (6 bases). The CDR3 is 12 amino acids. CDR1 is MNHEY, CDR2 SVGEGT, per germline. V was shortened by 10 bases and J by 3 bases, with 13 bases between the two germline ends. CDR3 coding DNA: TGTGCCACCGAGGGGCGGGACTACGAGCAGTACTTC. Residues: CATEGRDYEQYF.

The genes are TRBV24-1 and TRBJ1-5, with D maybe TRBD1 (5 bases). The ends were cut back, 5 bases at V and 6 bases at J, with 10 bases in the middle. The CDR3 totals 13 residues. Germline CDR1 KGHDR, CDR2 SFDVKD. The CDR3 nucleotides read TGTGCCACCAGTGGGGGGGGTGGTCAGCCCCAGCATTTT. Its translation: CATSGGGGQPQHF.

This chain joins TRBV7-9 and TRBJ1-1; TRBD1 is a possible D gene (5 bases). V was pared by 2 bases and J by 5 bases, with 15 bases between. CDR3 size: 15 residues. Per germline, CDR1 SEHNR and CDR2 FQNEAQ (reference sequence). This chain's CDR3 is CASSLLEGLETEAFF. As DNA, the CDR3 is TGTGCCAGCAGCTTACTGGAGGGGTTGGAGACTGAAGCTTTCTTT. Full variable domain (rest looked up from reference TRBV7-9 and TRBJ1-1): DTGVSQNPRHKITKRGQNVTFRCDPISEHNRLYWYRQTLGQGPEFLTYFQNEAQLEKSRLLSDRFSAERPKGSFSTLEIQRTEQGDSAMYLCASSLLEGLETEAFFGQGTRLTVV.

V and J are TRBV3-1 and TRBJ2-7; no clear D. Germline lookup yields CDR1 LGHDT and CDR2 YNNKEL (reference sequence). This CDR3 contains 13 residues. The V and J ends lost 3 bases and 7 bases respectively, with 13 bases between them. The CDR3, as DNA: TGTGCCAGCAGCCAGGGATTGTCTTGGGAGCAGTACTTC. Its protein product is CASSQGLSWEQYF.

In its sample, this clonotype was seen once. This chain links TRBV20-1 with TRBJ2-1; D call uncertain. This CDR3 spans 15 amino acids. The V end lost 6 bases, the J end lost 1 base, and 16 bases lay between the germline ends. The V gene's germline CDR1 is DFQATT and CDR2 SNEGSKA (reference sequence). CDR3 sequence (DNA): TGCAGTGCCCCGGAACGTGAGAAATCCTACAATGAGCAGTTCTTC. Amino acid sequence: CSAPEREKSYNEQFF.

The chain recombines TRBV9 with TRBJ2-2; D is unresolved. Germline-derived CDR1 and CDR2 are SGDLS and YYNGEE. V was trimmed by 5 bases and J by 0 bases, leaving 14 bases between them. The CDR3 runs to 16 residues. The CDR3 nucleotides read TGTGCCAGCAGTCCCTGGCGCGAAACGAACACCGGGGAGCTGTTTTTT. Translation gives CASSPWRETNTGELFF.

This clonotype was seen only once. The rearrangement links TRBV6-4 to TRBJ1-2; D unresolved. CDR3 length: 14 residues. From germline, CDR1 is MRHNA and CDR2 SNTAGT. Trimming pared 2 bases from V and 4 bases from J, leaving 11 bases between. CDR3 sequence reads: CASSDRVESYGYTF. The CDR3 DNA is TGTGCCAGCAGTGACCGGGTGGAGAGCTATGGCTACACCTTC.

This clonotype was found once. This chain joins TRBV12-3 or TRBV12-4 and TRBJ2-1; the D gene is possibly TRBD2 (6 bases). V lost 5 bases and J lost 9, with 20 bases in between. CDR3 length: 15 amino acids. The CDR3 sequence is CASSLGTGGVVEQFF. The DNA of the CDR3 is TGTGCCAGCAGTCTCGGGACTGGCGGCGTAGTTGAGCAGTTCTTC.

This chain uses TRBV20-1 with TRBJ1-4; D remains ambiguous. Trimming pared 1 base from V and 12 bases from J, leaving 21 bases between. The CDR3 is made up of 15 amino acids. CDR1 and CDR2 from the germline V gene are DFQATT and SNEGSKA (reference sequence). Here the CDR3 reads CSARGTGNFNGQLFF. CDR3 bases: TGCAGTGCTAGAGGGACGGGTAACTTCAATGGGCAACTGTTTTTT.

The rearrangement uses TRBV7-3 and TRBJ2-2; tentatively, D is TRBD1 or TRBD2 (5 bases each). CDR1 SGHTA and CDR2 FQGTGA come from the germline V gene. The CDR3 has 16 amino acids. V gave up 3 bases and J gave up 4 bases, with 15 bases separating them. The CDR3 DNA reads as TGTGCCAGCAGCTTGCCCGGATATGGGGGCACCGGGGAGCTGTTTTTT. It codes for CASSLPGYGGTGELFF.

The chain employs TRBV27 and TRBJ1-5; a possible D gene is TRBD1 (6 bases). The germline V gene encodes CDR1 MNHEY and CDR2 SMNVEV (reference sequence). CDR3 length: 16 residues. Trimming removed 5 bases at V and 3 bases at J, with 17 bases between. The CDR3 loop reads CASSPLERGNNQPQHF. The CDR3 nucleotides are TGTGCCAGCAGTCCCCTGGAAAGGGGGAACAATCAGCCCCAGCATTTT.

In this sample, this clonotype turned up once. The V and J genes are TRBV20-1 and TRBJ2-5, with 9 bases matching TRBD1. Germline CDR1 DFQATT, CDR2 SNEGSKA (reference sequence). The CDR3 spans 14 residues. Germline trimming cut 7 bases from V and 1 base from J; bases unmatched to any gene: 7. The CDR3 here is CSVGDREVQETQYF. CDR3 in DNA: TGCAGTGTTGGGGACAGGGAGGTCCAAGAGACCCAGTACTTC.

The V call is TRBV5-4, the J call TRBJ2-5; tentative D call: TRBD2 (6 bases). The V end lost 4 bases, the J end lost 3 bases, and 16 bases lay between the germline ends. The CDR3 covers 15 residues. Looked up from germline, CDR1 is SGHNT and CDR2 is YYREEE (reference sequence). CDR3 DNA sequence: TGTGCCAGCAGCCGCGGAGCGGGCGACGAAGAGACCCAGTACTTC. It yields the protein CASSRGAGDEETQYF.

This chain joins TRBV13 and TRBJ1-1; TRBD1 is a possible D gene (5 bases). V lost 0 bases and J 5 bases, leaving 10 bases between the germline ends. Germline lookup yields CDR1 PRHDT and CDR2 FYEKMQ (reference sequence). This CDR3 is built from 14 residues. As DNA, the CDR3 is TGTGCCAGCAGCTTAGGGAGGGGATGGACTGAAGCTTTCTTT. Protein product: CASSLGRGWTEAFF. Based on the CDR3 plus reference TRBV13 and TRBJ1-1, the full variable domain is AAGVIQSPRHLIKEKRETATLKCYPIPRHDTVYWYQQGPGQDPQFLISFYEKMQSDKGSIPDRFSAQQFSDYHSELNMSSLELGDSALYFCASSLGRGWTEAFFGQGTRLTVV.

The chain employs TRBV7-9 and TRBJ2-7; TRBD1 or TRBD2 may be the D gene (5 bases each). CDR3 length equals 13 residues. The germline CDR1 and CDR2 sequences are SEHNR and FQNEAQ (reference sequence). The V and J ends lost 5 bases and 6 bases respectively, with 14 bases between them. The CDR3 spells CASSAGDPLEQYF. As DNA, the CDR3 is TGTGCCAGCAGCGCCGGGGACCCGCTCGAGCAGTACTTC.

The chain joins TRBV20-1 to TRBJ2-7; 8 nucleotides line up with TRBD2. The V and J ends lost 0 bases and 5 bases, in that order; junction bases with no gene match: 3. This CDR3 is built from 13 residues. Germline-derived CDR1 and CDR2 are DFQATT and SNEGSKA (reference sequence). This chain's CDR3 is CSARDGGAHEQYF. The DNA for the CDR3 is TGCAGTGCTAGAGACGGGGGGGCCCACGAGCAGTACTTC.

J is TRBJ2-3 and V is TRBV7-2, with no clear D. V lost 1 base, J lost 3 bases, and 8 bases lay in between. Per germline, CDR1 SGHTA and CDR2 FQGNSA. There are 14 residues in the CDR3. CDR3 in amino acids: CASSLVEYTDTQYF. CDR3 nucleotides: TGTGCCAGCAGCTTAGTTGAGTATACAGATACGCAGTATTTT.

The chain combines TRBV27 with TRBJ1-5, with D perhaps TRBD1 (5 bases). The CDR3 length is 16 residues. In germline, CDR1 is MNHEY, CDR2 SMNVEV (reference sequence). The V and J ends lost 0 bases and 5 bases respectively, with 14 bases between them. The CDR3 spells CASSLSGPYSDQPQHF. The CDR3 coding sequence is TGTGCCAGCAGTTTATCGGGACCCTACAGCGATCAGCCCCAGCATTTT.

The J gene is TRBJ1-5, the V gene TRBV19; D gene unclear. Trimming took off 1 base at V and 7 bases at J, with 8 bases between the two ends. The CDR3 has 13 amino acids. Germline CDR1 and CDR2: LNHDA and SQIVND (reference sequence). The CDR3 DNA follows: TGTGCCAGTAGTATAGCAGTGAGCCAGCCCCAGCATTTT. This codes for CASSIAVSQPQHF.